A selection of T cell receptor beta chains follows, all from one sample in a study of T-cell reconstitution after alpha-beta-depleted transplantation in children. TCRdb reanalysed the PCR reads using MiXCR and keeps one entry per CDR3 protein. In the table there are around 94,000 distinct CDR3 sequences, 7% to 8% of which are singletons. The specimen was PBMCs, collected before TCRalphabeta/CD19-depleted stem cell transplant. Receptors originate from a boy aged 2 to 10 with acute lymphoblastic leukemia, due to receive a stem cell transplant. CDR3s include the opening cysteine and the closing phenylalanine or tryptophan. The D gene is left open where the match is weak. Expanded clones are given a class, and other clones once, few, many or no size at all.

abundance,len,j_gene,d_gene,v_gene,CDR3aa
many,15,TRBJ2-1,.,TRBV20-1,CSARDLVGGIYEQFF
few,14,TRBJ1-2,TRBD1,TRBV27,CASSLRRGVGGYTF
few,15,TRBJ2-2,.,TRBV6-4,CASSDSAENTGELFF
few,14,TRBJ2-7,TRBD1,TRBV12-3/TRBV12-4,CASSWGGQGYEQYF
many,13,TRBJ1-5,.,TRBV29-1,CSVGNLDNQPQHF
many,15,TRBJ1-2,TRBD1,TRBV12-3/TRBV12-4,CASSFPSGGSYGYTF
.,12,TRBJ1-2,.,TRBV27,CASSETSGGYTF
many,15,TRBJ2-1,TRBD2,TRBV5-1,CASSQTASGHNEQFF
.,12,TRBJ2-3,.,TRBV20-1,CSARPGQGTQYF
.,15,TRBJ2-2,TRBD1,TRBV11-3,CASSPGQGPTGELFF
many,11,TRBJ2-1,.,TRBV24-1,CATSEVDEQFF
few,14,TRBJ2-1,.,TRBV7-2,CASSLDYLPNEQFF
.,16,TRBJ2-7,.,TRBV27,CASSFRTTGRFYEQYF
many,15,TRBJ1-6,.,TRBV12-3/TRBV12-4,CASSNQRGSDSPLHF
many,14,TRBJ2-1,TRBD2,TRBV12-3/TRBV12-4,CASRETSGHWEQFF
many,13,TRBJ1-1,.,TRBV5-6,CASRSVANTEAFF
few,12,TRBJ2-7,.,TRBV10-3,CATGRGTYEQYF
.,10,TRBJ2-3,.,TRBV29-1,CSGRWTSQYF
.,15,TRBJ2-1,TRBD2,TRBV11-3,CASSAGGPTYNEQFF
.,15,TRBJ1-1,TRBD1,TRBV5-1,CASSLPGQGEAEAFF
few,14,TRBJ1-1,.,TRBV6-1,CASSADRMNTEAFF
.,15,TRBJ2-7,.,TRBV10-3,CAISEDGGRSYEQYF
.,14,TRBJ2-5,TRBD2,TRBV5-1,CASSSYSGAETQYF
many,12,TRBJ1-5,TRBD1,TRBV27,CASSPGTGTQHF
many,11,TRBJ2-1,.,TRBV27,CASSSRNEQFF
many,13,TRBJ2-7,.,TRBV6-2/TRBV6-3,CASSYIKLDEQYF
many,17,TRBJ2-5,TRBD2,TRBV28,CASSPRGSPSGRGYQYF
.,14,TRBJ1-5,.,TRBV15,CATSRDMANQPQHF
many,14,TRBJ2-7,.,TRBV12-3/TRBV12-4,CASSPAGGPYEQYF
.,14,TRBJ2-5,TRBD1,TRBV11-2,CASSIPGTVETQYF
few,18,TRBJ2-3,.,TRBV9,CASSLLGSDQTSTDTQYF
few,15,TRBJ2-3,TRBD2,TRBV4-2,CASGPGLGDTDTQYF
.,14,TRBJ2-7,.,TRBV19,CASSIAGPVYEQYF
.,12,TRBJ2-3,TRBD2,TRBV20-1,CSARTSEDTQYF
medium-sized,20,TRBJ2-1,.,TRBV21-1,CASSNAPSGLLSSSYNEQFF
many,16,TRBJ1-6,.,TRBV6-5,CASSPPGTVENSPLHF
few,15,TRBJ2-6,.,TRBV2,CASSEALGGANVLTF
.,15,TRBJ1-5,.,TRBV5-5,CASSLSGAELQPQHF
many,14,TRBJ1-2,.,TRBV20-1,CSARETGGANGYTF
many,15,TRBJ1-1,.,TRBV12-3/TRBV12-4,CASSSRGAGNTEAFF
many,10,TRBJ1-1,.,TRBV29-1,CSVDPTEAFF
many,16,TRBJ2-7,.,TRBV6-2/TRBV6-3,CASSHPGSGDSYEQYF
many,16,TRBJ2-1,TRBD2,TRBV7-9,CASSPRTSGAFNEQFF
many,12,TRBJ2-5,.,TRBV4-1,CASSDWGRAQYF
many,12,TRBJ2-1,.,TRBV2,CASGIGYNEQFF
.,12,TRBJ1-6,.,TRBV7-9,CASSRDYHPLHF
many,15,TRBJ1-5,.,TRBV20-1,CSCRTGGYSNQPQHF
few,12,TRBJ2-7,.,TRBV4-1,CASSKAGHEQYF
.,17,TRBJ2-3,.,TRBV5-1,CASSLGTGGGYTDTQYF
few,15,TRBJ2-1,TRBD2,TRBV12-3/TRBV12-4,CASSLAGAPYNEQFF
few,16,TRBJ2-7,.,TRBV6-2/TRBV6-3,CASSYSSGHYSYEQYF
many,15,TRBJ2-7,TRBD1,TRBV12-3/TRBV12-4,CASSPETGGSFEQYF
few,14,TRBJ2-7,TRBD1,TRBV19,CASRSRDSSYEQYF
many,17,TRBJ2-7,TRBD2,TRBV4-2,CASSQVGLAGGTYEQYF
many,13,TRBJ1-1,.,TRBV18,CASSQLLDTEAFF
.,15,TRBJ2-7,.,TRBV11-2,CASSFGEQSSYEQYF
.,18,TRBJ1-3,.,TRBV3-1,CASSHSGTDAHSGNTIYF
few,13,TRBJ2-7,.,TRBV20-1,CSARDPRSYEQYF
many,14,TRBJ2-3,TRBD2,TRBV28,CASSWGGAGDTQYF